This entry describes one T cell receptor beta chain. What it recognizes is unknown. The CDR3 loop spans 12 amino acids. Trimming cost V 4 bases and J 8 bases, with 11 bases left between them. Germline CDR1 reads SGHAT; CDR2 reads FQNNGV. The assay was immunoSEQ multiplex PCR, and TCRdb's table has in-frame clones only and misses some. The sample lists around 90,000 clones, around nine tenths seen once, with more than 10% in the top ten. This sample stems from a study of T cell responses to AZD1222 COVID-19 vaccine. Study results and caveats: Just five or six AZD1222 recipients were seropositive at baseline. The donors showed a predominance of white British ancestry and of females, with possible underestimation of clonal diversity. Targeting of unmutated variant regions was reportedly seen in nearly half of spike-specific TCRs. Sampling that yielded the repertoires occurred only after the peak T cell response.

The chain couples TRBV11-2 to TRBJ1-2; D call uncertain. The receptor's source is an adult in good health. Source: peripheral blood, taken on day 0 of AZD1222 vaccination. The CDR3 DNA follows: TGTGCCAGCAGCTCGACCTCATTCGGCTACACCTTC. This codes for CASSSTSFGYTF.